The sequence of this T cell receptor beta chain was determined in a study of T cell changes during pregnancy in multiple sclerosis. The CDR3 runs to 17 residues. Germline assignment: CDR1 LGHNT and CDR2 FRNRAP. The V segment lost 3 bases and the J segment 3 bases; nucleotides outside the gene matches: 12. The repertoire was sequenced with immunoSEQ multiplex PCR; TCRdb's copy has only in-frame clones and lacks some. The data contain under 85,000 clones, around 94% of them singletons. V and J are TRBV12-5 and TRBJ2-3; 7 nucleotides match TRBD2. The TCR originated in a female donor with multiple sclerosis, enrolled in a pregnancy study. Material: peripheral blood, obtained in the third trimester of pregnancy. The CDR3 nucleotides are TGTGCTAGTGGTTTTTTTCCTCGGCAGGGAGGGACAGATACGCAGTATTTT. It translates to CASGFFPRQGGTDTQYF.